This entry concerns a single T cell receptor beta chain. Time point defined: sample taken at primary tumor resection. Whole RNA from tumor, nontumor lung or frozen PBMC was sequenced unsorted. The trim removed 4 bases at V and 2 bases at J, leaving 6 bases unmatched. Per the germline V gene, CDR1 is SGHRS and CDR2 is YFSETQ. CDR3 length: 14 amino acids. MiXCR, run by TCRdb on the 5' RACE reads, gives a single entry per CDR3 protein. The table records tens of thousands of distinct CDR3 sequences, 10% to 15% of them present only once. The sample originates from a study of spatial heterogeneity in lung cancer.

The sample here was PBMCs, taken at surgery. This clonotype originated in a female donor with early-stage non-small cell lung cancer. J is TRBJ2-7 and V is TRBV5-1; 7 bases match TRBD2. The CDR3 DNA is TGCGCCAGCAGCGAGTCGGGGAGGGCCTACGAGCAGTACTTC. Translation: CASSESGRAYEQYF.